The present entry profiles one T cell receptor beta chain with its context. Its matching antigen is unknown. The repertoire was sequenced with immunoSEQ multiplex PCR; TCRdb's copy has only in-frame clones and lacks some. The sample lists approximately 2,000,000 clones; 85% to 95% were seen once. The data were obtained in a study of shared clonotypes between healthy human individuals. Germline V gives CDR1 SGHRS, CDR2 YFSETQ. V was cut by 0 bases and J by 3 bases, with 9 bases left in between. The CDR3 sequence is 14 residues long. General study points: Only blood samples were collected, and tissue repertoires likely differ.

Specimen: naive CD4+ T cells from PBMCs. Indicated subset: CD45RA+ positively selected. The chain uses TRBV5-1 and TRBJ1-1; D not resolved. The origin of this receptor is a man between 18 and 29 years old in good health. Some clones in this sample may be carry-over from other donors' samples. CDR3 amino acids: CASSLGTRDTEAFF. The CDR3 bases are TGCGCCAGCAGCTTGGGGACCCGAGACACTGAAGCTTTCTTT.